This entry describes one T cell receptor (beta chain). This sample is drawn from a study of shared clonotypes between healthy human individuals. Measured with immunoSEQ multiplex PCR; TCRdb has only the in-frame clones, and not every one. The repertoire consists of 150,000 to 200,000 clones, with 80% to 95% occurring once and the leading ten covering more than 0.065%. Everyone who donated was a Caucasian adult who lived in Nashville, Tennessee. The TCR comes from a woman aged 25-40 years in good health. Sequenced material: naive CD4+ T cells sorted from blood. Indicated subset: CD45RA+ positively selected.

CDR3 sequence: CATTATATYEQYF. In DNA, the CDR3 is TGTGCCACCACCGCGACTGCCACCTACGAGCAGTACTTC. V and J are TRBV2 and TRBJ2-7; D gene unclear. In germline, CDR1 is SNHLY, CDR2 FYNNEI. The CDR3 loop spans 13 amino acids. The V gene lost 10 bases and the J gene lost 2 bases, with 15 bases spanning the gap.